The 21 T cell receptor beta chains presented below share a single source sample, sequenced in a study of beta chain features in type 1 diabetes. Study-level results: When Type 1 diabetes patients were examined, their TCRB CDR3s proved moderately but significantly shorter in all four CD4+ subsets.

The investigators reverse transcribed all of the isolated RNA, so they sequenced expressed TCRB transcripts. Profiling relied on immunoSEQ multiplex PCR, and the TCRdb table lists in-frame clones only, not all of them. This table has 550,000 to 850,000 clones, about an eighth appearing once. No antigen has been identified for these receptors. Sequencing used naive CD4+ T cells from blood. The receptors derive from a young man with type 1 diabetes.

V gene TRBV28 combines with J gene TRBJ2-7, with D unresolved. V was trimmed by 7 bases and J by 3 bases, leaving 10 bases between them. The CDR3 loop spans 12 amino acids. Germline CDR1 MDHEN, CDR2 SYDVKM. The CDR3 here is CASTDNSYEQYF. CDR3 DNA sequence: TGTGCCAGCACCGACAATAGCTACGAGCAGTACTTC.

V and J are TRBV7-3 and TRBJ1-1; 7 bases align to TRBD1. The CDR3 runs to 13 residues. Germline lookup yields CDR1 SGHTA and CDR2 FQGTGA. The trim removed 8 bases at V and 4 bases at J, leaving 7 bases unmatched. The CDR3 sequence is CASGRQGGTEAFF. Here the CDR3 DNA reads TGTGCCAGCGGACGACAGGGTGGCACTGAAGCTTTCTTT. Together with reference TRBV7-3 and TRBJ1-1, the CDR3 gives the full variable domain: GAGVSQTPSNKVTEKGKYVELRCDPISGHTALYWYRQSLGQGPEFLIYFQGTGAADDSGLPNDRFFAVRPEGSVSTLKIQRTERGDSAVYLCASGRQGGTEAFFGQGTRLTVV.

This clone came up a few times. The chain is built from TRBV19 and TRBJ2-3, with 12 nucleotides matching TRBD1. V lost 11 bases to trimming and J lost 5 bases; unmatched junction nucleotides: 8. The CDR3 sequence is 14 residues long. The germline V gene has CDR1 LNHDA and CDR2 SQIVND (reference sequence). CDR3 DNA: TGTGCCGGACGGGGACAGGGGGCTGTAGATACGCAGTATTTT. As protein: CAGRGQGAVDTQYF.

CDR3 loop: CASSGTQGRAGELFF. The DNA for the CDR3 is TGTGCCAGCAGCGGTACACAGGGGAGGGCGGGGGAGCTGTTTTTT. This chain connects TRBV9 to TRBJ2-2; perhaps D is TRBD1 or TRBD2 (7 bases each). The CDR3 has 15 residues. Germline CDR1 reads SGDLS; CDR2 reads YYNGEE. V was shortened by 3 bases and J by 8 bases, with 17 bases between the two germline ends.

Here the CDR3 DNA reads TGCGCCAGCAGCTTGGGGTTGGGACAGGCGGAGCAGTACTTC. It codes for CASSLGLGQAEQYF. This chain connects TRBV5-1 to TRBJ2-7; 8 bases are a match to TRBD1. Germline V CDR1 and CDR2: SGHRS, YFSETQ. The length of the CDR3 is 14 residues. With 0 bases clipped from V and 7 bases from J, the junction kept 6 bases outside the gene matches.

This chain joins TRBV30 and TRBJ2-1; D ambiguous. CDR3 length: 13 amino acids. The V end lost 3 bases, the J end lost 6 bases, and 12 bases lay between the germline ends. The germline V gene has CDR1 GTSNPN and CDR2 SVGIG (reference sequence). In DNA, the CDR3 is TGTGCCTGGAGCGCCGGGTCCCCCAATGAGCAGTTCTTC. Amino acid sequence: CAWSAGSPNEQFF.

This clone has a single count. The V call is TRBV25-1, the J call TRBJ2-1; TRBD1 matches at 7 bases. Trimming cost V 2 bases and J 9 bases; bases outside gene matches: 10. Germline V gene sequence: CDR1 MGHDK, CDR2 SYGVNS. The CDR3 is 15 residues long. Here the CDR3 DNA reads TGTGCCAGCAGTGAACCGGACAGGCTTGCTGGTGAGCAGTTCTTC. This sequence encodes CASSEPDRLAGEQFF.

This clone occurred a few times. The chain is built from TRBV18 and TRBJ2-7; D is unresolved. V was cut by 2 bases and J by 7 bases, with 6 bases left in between. The CDR3 contains 11 residues. The germline gives CDR1 KGHSH, CDR2 LQKENI. The CDR3 is CASSPSWEQYF. The DNA of the CDR3 is TGTGCCAGCTCACCATCGTGGGAGCAGTACTTC.

The chain links TRBV28 to TRBJ1-6; D is unresolved. Germline lookup yields CDR1 MDHEN and CDR2 SYDVKM. V dropped 10 bases and J dropped 5 bases, with 15 bases sitting between them. This CDR3 region has 14 residues. The CDR3 sequence is CATQEALDNSPLHF. DNA for the CDR3: TGTGCCACCCAGGAGGCCCTCGATAATTCACCCCTCCACTTT.

This clone showed up just a few times. The chain has TRBV29-1 and TRBJ2-7; no clear D gene. The CDR3 has 12 amino acids. Trimming cost V 6 bases and J 0 bases, with 9 bases left between them. Germline CDR1 SQVTM, CDR2 ANQGSEA. The CDR3 nucleotides read TGCAGCGTCAACGACGGCTCCTACGAGCAGTACTTC. Its translation is CSVNDGSYEQYF.

In its sample, this clone was seen a few times. The DNA of the CDR3 is TGCGCCAGCAGCCAGGCTAGCGGCAGGATTATCAATGAGCAGTTCTTC. It codes for CASSQASGRIINEQFF. The V call is TRBV4-1, the J call TRBJ2-1, with 7 bases fitting TRBD2. V was pared by 3 bases and J by 6 bases, with 11 bases of the junction left unmatched. The V gene's germline CDR1 is MGHRA and CDR2 YSYEKL. The CDR3 spans 16 residues.

The chain is built from TRBV2 and TRBJ2-5, with 11 bases that match TRBD2. The germline gives CDR1 SNHLY, CDR2 FYNNEI. V trimming: 7 bases; J trimming: 5 bases; junction bases outside the gene matches: 12. This CDR3 is 16 amino acids long. CDR3 coding DNA: TGTGCCAGCACCCTGACTGGTAGCGGGGGGGCTGAGACCCAGTACTTC. Translated: CASTLTGSGGAETQYF.

Only a few counts were recorded for this clone. The chain is built from TRBV25-1 and TRBJ1-4; D might be TRBD1 (6 bases). Germline values: CDR1 MGHDK, CDR2 SYGVNS. This CDR3 spans 15 amino acids. V shed 3 bases and J shed 2 bases, with 10 bases lying between them. The CDR3 reads CASSDDRTTNEKLFF. The CDR3, as DNA: TGTGCCAGCAGTGACGACAGGACGACTAATGAAAAACTGTTTTTT.

The chain combines TRBV30 with TRBJ2-1; D ambiguous. V was trimmed by 3 bases and J by 0 bases, leaving 12 bases between them. The CDR3 contains 15 residues. Per the germline V gene, CDR1 is GTSNPN and CDR2 is SVGIG (reference sequence). The CDR3 DNA sequence: TGTGCCTGGAGAGGCGCGGCTGGCTCCTACAATGAGCAGTTCTTC. This sequence encodes CAWRGAAGSYNEQFF.

The gene calls are TRBV7-6 and TRBJ1-6, with a tentative D call TRBD1 (5 bases). V was pared by 1 base and J by 7 bases, with 14 bases between. Germline CDR1 SGHVS, CDR2 FNYEAQ. The CDR3 runs 16 residues. The CDR3 here is CASSLGVVGDNSPLHF. The CDR3, as DNA: TGTGCCAGCAGCTTAGGGGTGGTAGGGGACAATTCACCCCTCCACTTT.

The chain employs TRBV9 and TRBJ2-7; D might be TRBD1 (6 bases). The CDR3 runs to 14 residues. Germline V gene data show CDR1 as SGDLS and CDR2 as YYNGEE. V lost 0 bases, J lost 7 bases, and 14 bases lay in between. The chain's CDR3 is CASSVEDRWQEQYF. DNA of the CDR3: TGTGCCAGCAGCGTAGAAGACAGGTGGCAGGAGCAGTACTTC. Together with reference TRBV9 and TRBJ2-7, the CDR3 gives the full variable domain: DSGVTQTPKHLITATGQRVTLRCSPRSGDLSVYWYQQSLDQGLQFLIQYYNGEERAKGNILERFSAQQFPDLHSELNLSSLELGDSALYFCASSVEDRWQEQYFGPGTRLTVT.

J is TRBJ1-2 and V is TRBV2; TRBD1 might be the D (5 bases). The CDR3 extends over 15 amino acids. V lost 8 bases to trimming and J lost 5 bases, with 21 bases between them. Germline CDR1 reads SNHLY; CDR2 reads FYNNEI. The CDR3 DNA is TGTGCCAGCCTCCCTTTAGTGACAGTGACTTATGGCTACACCTTC. This encodes CASLPLVTVTYGYTF. The full variable domain, completed using reference TRBV2 and TRBJ1-2, is EPEVTQTPSHQVTQMGQEVILRCVPISNHLYFYWYRQILGQKVEFLVSFYNNEISEKSEIFDDQFSVERPDGSNFTLKIRSTKLEDSAMYFCASLPLVTVTYGYTFGSGTRLTVV.

This clone occurred a few times. V and J are TRBV7-9 and TRBJ2-2; the D gene is possibly TRBD1 (5 bases). Deletions cut 10 bases from V and 8 bases from J, with 17 bases between. Germline assignment: CDR1 SEHNR and CDR2 FQNEAQ (reference sequence). The CDR3 is 13 residues long. As DNA, the CDR3 is TGTGCCAACGGCAGGGATGCGGAAGGGGAGCTGTTTTTT. Translated, it gives CANGRDAEGELFF.

The chain employs TRBV4-1 and TRBJ2-5, with 13 nucleotides matching TRBD2. The germline CDR1 and CDR2 sequences are MGHRA and YSYEKL. The V gene end was trimmed by 1 base and the J gene end by 1 base; junction bases not matched to a gene: 3. The CDR3 is 17 residues long. The CDR3 loop reads CASSQATSGGAQETQYF. The CDR3 coding sequence is TGCGCCAGCAGCCAAGCCACTAGCGGGGGGGCCCAAGAGACCCAGTACTTC.

The J gene is TRBJ1-4, the V gene TRBV7-2; D might be TRBD1 (5 bases). CDR1 and CDR2 from the germline V gene are SGHTA and FQGNSA. V lost 9 bases and J 4 bases, leaving 12 bases between the germline ends. The CDR3 covers 13 residues. The CDR3 sequence is CASGGRYNEKLFF. The CDR3 nucleotides read TGTGCCAGTGGGGGACGGTATAATGAAAAACTGTTTTTT.

Worth noting for this clone: Compared with germline, one end of the junction differs, possibly owing to a read error. The chain carries TRBV25-1 and TRBJ2-1; the D is unclear. CDR1 and CDR2 (germline): MGHDK, SYGVNS. CDR3 length equals 13 residues. In DNA form, the CDR3 reads TGTGCCAGCAGTGAATATTACGACCCTATTAAGATCTTC. It is translated as CASSEYYDPIKIF.